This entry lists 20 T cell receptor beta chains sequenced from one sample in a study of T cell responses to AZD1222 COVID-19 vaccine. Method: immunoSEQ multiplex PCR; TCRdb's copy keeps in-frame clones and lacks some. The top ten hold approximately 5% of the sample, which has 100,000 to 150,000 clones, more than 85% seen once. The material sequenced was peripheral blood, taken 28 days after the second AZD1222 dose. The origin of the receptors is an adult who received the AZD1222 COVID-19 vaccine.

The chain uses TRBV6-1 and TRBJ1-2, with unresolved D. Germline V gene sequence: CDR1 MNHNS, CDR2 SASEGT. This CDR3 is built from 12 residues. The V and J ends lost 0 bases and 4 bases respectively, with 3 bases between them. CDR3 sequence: CASSEAPYGYTF. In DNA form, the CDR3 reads TGTGCCAGCAGTGAAGCCCCCTATGGCTACACCTTC.

This CDR3 reads CASSFMGSGTEAFF. CDR3 DNA sequence: TGTGCCAGCAGCTTTATGGGTTCGGGCACTGAAGCTTTCTTT. The chain carries TRBV13 and TRBJ1-1; D not certain. CDR1 is PRHDT and CDR2 is FYEKMQ in the germline V gene (reference sequence). The CDR3 totals 14 residues. V was clipped by 3 bases and J by 4 bases, with 12 bases between them.

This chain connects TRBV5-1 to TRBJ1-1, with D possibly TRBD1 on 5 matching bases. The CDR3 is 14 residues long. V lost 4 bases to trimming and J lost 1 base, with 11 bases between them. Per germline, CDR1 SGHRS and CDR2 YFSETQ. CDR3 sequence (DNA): TGCGCCAGCAGCGAGGGGACGGGGAACACTGAAGCTTTCTTT. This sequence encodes CASSEGTGNTEAFF.

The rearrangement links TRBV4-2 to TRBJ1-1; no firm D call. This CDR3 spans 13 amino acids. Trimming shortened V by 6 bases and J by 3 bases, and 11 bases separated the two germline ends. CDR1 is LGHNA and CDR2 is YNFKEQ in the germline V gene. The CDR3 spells CASRRETDTEAFF. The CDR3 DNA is TGTGCCAGCAGACGAGAGACGGACACTGAAGCTTTCTTT.

CDR3 coding DNA: TGTGCCACCAGCAGCCAATTGGGTCAGCCCCAGCATTTT. Translated, it gives CATSSQLGQPQHF. This chain joins TRBV15 and TRBJ1-5; no definite D call. The CDR3 sequence is 13 residues long. Germline loops: CDR1 LNHNV, CDR2 YYDKDF (reference sequence). The germline V and J ends were trimmed by 3 bases and 6 bases, with 9 bases remaining between them.

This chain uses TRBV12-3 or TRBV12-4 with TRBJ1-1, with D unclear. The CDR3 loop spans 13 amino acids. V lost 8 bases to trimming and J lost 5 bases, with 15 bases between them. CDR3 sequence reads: CASGGQEETEAFF. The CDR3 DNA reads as TGTGCCAGCGGAGGGCAGGAGGAAACTGAAGCTTTCTTT.

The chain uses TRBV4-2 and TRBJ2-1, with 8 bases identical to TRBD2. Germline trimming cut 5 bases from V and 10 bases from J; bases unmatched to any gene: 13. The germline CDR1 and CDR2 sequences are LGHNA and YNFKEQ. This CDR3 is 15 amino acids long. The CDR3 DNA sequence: TGTGCCAGCAGCTCCGGGACTAGTGCAGTCGAGGAGCAGTTCTTC. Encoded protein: CASSSGTSAVEEQFF.

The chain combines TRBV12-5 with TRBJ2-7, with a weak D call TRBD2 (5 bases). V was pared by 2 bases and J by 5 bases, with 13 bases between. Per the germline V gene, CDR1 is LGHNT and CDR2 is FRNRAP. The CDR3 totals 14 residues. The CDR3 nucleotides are TGTGCTAGTGGTTTGTTTGCTAGCAGCCACGAGCAGTACTTC. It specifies CASGLFASSHEQYF.

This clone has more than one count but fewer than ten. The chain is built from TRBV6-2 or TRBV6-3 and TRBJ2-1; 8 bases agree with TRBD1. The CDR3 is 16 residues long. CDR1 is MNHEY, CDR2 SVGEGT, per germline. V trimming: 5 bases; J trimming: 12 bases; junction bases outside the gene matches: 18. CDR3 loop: CASSRPRGLDEWWQFF. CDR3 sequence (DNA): TGTGCCAGCAGTCGGCCCAGGGGGCTGGACGAATGGTGGCAGTTCTTC.

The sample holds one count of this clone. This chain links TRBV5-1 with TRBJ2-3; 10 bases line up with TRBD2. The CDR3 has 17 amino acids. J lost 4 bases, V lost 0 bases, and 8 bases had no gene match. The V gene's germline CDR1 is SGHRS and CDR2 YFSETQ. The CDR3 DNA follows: TGCGCCAGCAGCTTGGGGACTAGCGGTACCCCCCCAGATACGCAGTATTTT. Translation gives CASSLGTSGTPPDTQYF.

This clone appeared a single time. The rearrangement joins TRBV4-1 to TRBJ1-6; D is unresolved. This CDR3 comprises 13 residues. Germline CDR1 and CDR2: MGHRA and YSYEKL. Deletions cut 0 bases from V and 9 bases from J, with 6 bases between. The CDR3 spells CASSQDRGSPLHF. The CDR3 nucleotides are TGCGCCAGCAGCCAAGATCGCGGTTCACCCCTCCACTTT.

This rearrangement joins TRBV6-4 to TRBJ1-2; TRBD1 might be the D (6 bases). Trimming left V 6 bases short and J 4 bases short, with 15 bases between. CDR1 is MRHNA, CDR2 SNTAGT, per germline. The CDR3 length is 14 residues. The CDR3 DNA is TGTGCCAGCAGACCCCGGACAGCGATCTATGGCTACACCTTC. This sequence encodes CASRPRTAIYGYTF.

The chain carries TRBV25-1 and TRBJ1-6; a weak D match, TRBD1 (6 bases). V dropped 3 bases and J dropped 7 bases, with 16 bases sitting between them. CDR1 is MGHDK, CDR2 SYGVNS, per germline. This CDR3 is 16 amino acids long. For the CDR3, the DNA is TGTGCCAGCAGTGACCATCGCGGGGGGCTCAATTCACCCCTCCACTTT. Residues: CASSDHRGGLNSPLHF. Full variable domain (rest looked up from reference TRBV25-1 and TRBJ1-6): EADIYQTPRYLVIGTGKKITLECSQTMGHDKMYWYQQDPGMELHLIHYSYGVNSTEKGDLSSESTVSRIRTEHFPLTLESARPSHTSQYLCASSDHRGGLNSPLHFGNGTRLTVT.

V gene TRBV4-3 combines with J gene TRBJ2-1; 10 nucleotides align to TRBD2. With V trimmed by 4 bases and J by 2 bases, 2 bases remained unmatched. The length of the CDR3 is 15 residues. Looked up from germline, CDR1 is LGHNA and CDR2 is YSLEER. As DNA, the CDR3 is TGCGCCAGCAGCCTTGGACTAGCGGCCTACAATGAGCAGTTCTTC. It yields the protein CASSLGLAAYNEQFF.

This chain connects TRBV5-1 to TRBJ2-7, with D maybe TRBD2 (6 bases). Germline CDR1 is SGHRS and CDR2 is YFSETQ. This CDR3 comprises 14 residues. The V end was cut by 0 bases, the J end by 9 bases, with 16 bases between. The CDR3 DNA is TGCGCCAGCAGCTTGGGCGGGACTTCTACGTCGCAGTACTTC. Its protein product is CASSLGGTSTSQYF. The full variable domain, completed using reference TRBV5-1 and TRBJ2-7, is KAGVTQTPRYLIKTRGQQVTLSCSPISGHRSVSWYQQTPGQGLQFLFEYFSETQRNKGNFPGRFSGRQFSNSRSEMNVSTLELGDSALYLCASSLGGTSTSQYFGPGTRLTVT.

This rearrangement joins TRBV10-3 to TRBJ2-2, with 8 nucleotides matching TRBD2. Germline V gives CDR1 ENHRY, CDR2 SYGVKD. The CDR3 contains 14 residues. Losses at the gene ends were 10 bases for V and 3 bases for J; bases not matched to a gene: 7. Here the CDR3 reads CATWTSRDTGELFF. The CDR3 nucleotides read TGTGCCACGTGGACTAGCAGGGACACCGGGGAGCTGTTTTTT.

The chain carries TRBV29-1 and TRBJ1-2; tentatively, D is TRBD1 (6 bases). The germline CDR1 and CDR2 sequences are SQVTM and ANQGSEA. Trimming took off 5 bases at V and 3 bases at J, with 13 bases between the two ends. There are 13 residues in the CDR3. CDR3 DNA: TGCAGCGTTATGGCAGGGGAAGACTATGGCTACACCTTC. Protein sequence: CSVMAGEDYGYTF.

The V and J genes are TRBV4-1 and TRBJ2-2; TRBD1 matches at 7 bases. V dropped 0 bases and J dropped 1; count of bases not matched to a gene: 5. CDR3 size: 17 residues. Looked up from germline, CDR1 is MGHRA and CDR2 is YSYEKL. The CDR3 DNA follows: TGCGCCAGCAGCCAAGATAGGGGGACAGAGAACACCGGGGAGCTGTTTTTT. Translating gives CASSQDRGTENTGELFF.

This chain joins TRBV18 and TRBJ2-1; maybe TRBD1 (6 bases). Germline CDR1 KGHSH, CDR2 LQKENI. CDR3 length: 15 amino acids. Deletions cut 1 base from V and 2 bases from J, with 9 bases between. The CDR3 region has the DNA TGTGCCAGCTCACCACGGGGACAAGCCTACAATGAGCAGTTCTTC. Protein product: CASSPRGQAYNEQFF.

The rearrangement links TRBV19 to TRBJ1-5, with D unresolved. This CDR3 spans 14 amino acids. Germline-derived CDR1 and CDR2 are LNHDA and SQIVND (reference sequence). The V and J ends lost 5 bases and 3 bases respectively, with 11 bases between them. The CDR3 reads CASSRTELNQPQHF. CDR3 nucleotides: TGTGCCAGTAGTCGGACGGAGCTCAATCAGCCCCAGCATTTT. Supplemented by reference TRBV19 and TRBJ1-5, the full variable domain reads DGGITQSPKYLFRKEGQNVTLSCEQNLNHDAMYWYRQDPGQGLRLIYYSQIVNDFQKGDIAEGYSVSREKKESFPLTVTSAQKNPTAFYLCASSRTELNQPQHFGDGTRLSIL.